This passage covers 21 T cell receptor beta chains from one sample sequenced in a study of T cells in Graves' hyperthyroidism and ophthalmopathy. There were TCR beta CDR3 regions amplified from RNA transcripts. RT-PCR in the first round (using the HTBI primer set) targeted the TCR CDR3. A single record per CDR3 protein comes from TCRdb applying MiXCR to the multiplex PCR reads. The sample holds hundreds of thousands of distinct CDR3 sequences, 13% to 15% seen once. Specimen: blood. These receptors were taken from a woman younger than 35 with Graves' hyperthyroidism.

This clonotype was counted between two and nine times. The rearrangement joins TRBV27 to TRBJ2-1, with TRBD2 matching 14 bases. V was clipped by 1 base and J by 7 bases; unmatched bases: 12. The CDR3 loop spans 19 amino acids. Germline values: CDR1 MNHEY, CDR2 SMNVEV (reference sequence). CDR3 bases: TGTGCCAGCAGTTTATGGGCTACCGGGACTAGCGGGAGAGGGAATGAGCAGTTCTTC. Encoded protein: CASSLWATGTSGRGNEQFF.

The chain joins TRBV4-1 to TRBJ1-1; D gene ambiguous. The ends were cut back, 0 bases at V and 8 bases at J, with 13 bases in the middle. The CDR3 spans 14 residues. Germline CDR1 MGHRA, CDR2 YSYEKL. CDR3 bases: TGCGCCAGCAGCCAAGATTATGGAGGGCAAGAAGCTTTCTTT. Translation: CASSQDYGGQEAFF.

This clonotype came up many times. J is TRBJ1-6 and V is TRBV11-3, with a tentative D call TRBD1 (5 bases). Germline V gives CDR1 SGHNT, CDR2 YENEEA. V lost 5 bases, J lost 5 bases, and 19 bases lay in between. The CDR3 length is 17 residues. CDR3 DNA sequence: TGTGCCAGCAGCCGGGACTTCTTCCCGGCGGATAATTCACCCCTCCACTTT. Translation gives CASSRDFFPADNSPLHF.

The J gene is TRBJ2-6, the V gene TRBV19; D remains ambiguous. Trimming shortened V by 5 bases and J by 0 bases, and 8 bases separated the two germline ends. This CDR3 is 15 amino acids long. Germline V gene data show CDR1 as LNHDA and CDR2 as SQIVND (reference sequence). The CDR3 protein is CASSHRISGANVLTF. As DNA, the CDR3 is TGTGCCAGTAGTCACCGAATCTCTGGGGCCAACGTCCTGACTTTC.

Details on this clonotype: A much bigger clone sits one base away, suggesting this may be a read error. The chain couples TRBV2 to TRBJ1-5, with 7 nucleotides matching TRBD1. CDR1 SNHLY and CDR2 FYNNEI come from the germline V gene. CDR3 length: 17 amino acids. The CDR3 DNA follows: TGTGCCAGCGGTGAAGCGGGGACAGTAGCCGGCAATCAGCCCCAGCATTTT. Residues: CASGEAGTVAGNQPQHF.

The V gene is TRBV12-3 or TRBV12-4, the J gene TRBJ2-1; possibly TRBD1 for D (5 bases). The V end was cut by 8 bases, the J end by 4 bases, with 12 bases between. CDR3 length: 13 residues. The CDR3 protein is CASGVGVYNEQFF. CDR3 in DNA: TGTGCCAGCGGAGTAGGGGTATACAATGAGCAGTTCTTC.

This clonotype was seen more than once but under ten times. The chain recombines TRBV4-3 with TRBJ2-1; 7 bases fit TRBD1. The CDR3 is 15 residues long. Germline CDR1 is LGHNA and CDR2 is YSLEER. With V trimmed by 0 bases and J by 9 bases, 8 bases remained unmatched. The CDR3 spells CASSQEGGRGGEQFF. For the CDR3, the DNA is TGCGCCAGCAGCCAAGAAGGGGGCCGGGGTGGTGAGCAGTTCTTC.

This clonotype was seen ten or more times. The V gene is TRBV15, the J gene TRBJ1-5, with a weak D call TRBD1 (6 bases). Between the trimmed V and J ends, which lost 8 bases and 4 bases, there was a span of 18 bases. The germline CDR1 and CDR2 sequences are LNHNV and YYDKDF (reference sequence). This CDR3 comprises 15 residues. CDR3 region: CATSETGQGNQPQHF. CDR3 nucleotide sequence: TGTGCCACCTCGGAGACAGGCCAAGGGAATCAGCCCCAGCATTTT.

The V call is TRBV19, the J call TRBJ1-5; TRBD1 might be the D (5 bases). V gave up 3 bases and J gave up 4 bases, with 22 bases separating them. The CDR3 totals 18 residues. Germline loops: CDR1 LNHDA, CDR2 SQIVND (reference sequence). The CDR3 loop is CASSITYLPGDGNQPQHF. The CDR3 DNA follows: TGTGCCAGTAGTATTACGTACTTACCGGGGGACGGGAATCAGCCCCAGCATTTT. Full variable domain (outside the CDR3, taken from reference TRBV19 and TRBJ1-5): DGGITQSPKYLFRKEGQNVTLSCEQNLNHDAMYWYRQDPGQGLRLIYYSQIVNDFQKGDIAEGYSVSREKKESFPLTVTSAQKNPTAFYLCASSITYLPGDGNQPQHFGDGTRLSIL.

The chain joins TRBV16 to TRBJ2-1, with D hard to call. The CDR3 length is 12 residues. V gave up 2 bases and J gave up 6 bases, with 5 bases separating them. Germline loops: CDR1 KGHSY, CDR2 FQNENV. CDR3 protein: CASSQPANEQFF. CDR3 bases: TGTGCCAGCAGCCAACCGGCCAATGAGCAGTTCTTC.

This clonotype occurred a few times. The rearrangement joins TRBV11-2 to TRBJ2-5; 10 bases line up with TRBD2. The germline V gene has CDR1 SGHAT and CDR2 FQNNGV. There are 18 residues in the CDR3. Unmatched junction bases numbered 13, after V lost 1 base and J lost 5 bases. The CDR3 DNA sequence: TGTGCCAGCAGCTTAGGCGTTATTTGGACTAGCGGAAGTGAGACCCAGTACTTC. Protein product: CASSLGVIWTSGSETQYF. Drawing the rest from reference TRBV11-2 and TRBJ2-5, the complete variable domain is EAGVAQSPRYKIIEKRQSVAFWCNPISGHATLYWYQQILGQGPKLLIQFQNNGVVDDSQLPKDRFSAERLKGVDSTLKIQPAKLEDSAVYLCASSLGVIWTSGSETQYFGPGTRLLVL.

J is TRBJ2-1 and V is TRBV12-3 or TRBV12-4; D unresolved. The CDR3 covers 16 residues. Trimming took 6 bases from V and 4 from J, leaving 19 bases between them. The CDR3 region is CASSPGRFSMYNEQFF. The CDR3 DNA reads TGTGCCAGCAGCCCAGGCCGGTTCTCAATGTACAATGAGCAGTTCTTC.

The CDR3 region has the DNA TGTGCCATCCAGGGGGCGGAGAGCACAGATACGCAGTATTTT. Translation: CAIQGAESTDTQYF. V is TRBV10-3 and J is TRBJ2-3; 8 bases are a match to TRBD1. Germline V CDR1 and CDR2: ENHRY, SYGVKD. V gave up 8 bases and J gave up 0 bases; unmatched junction bases: 4. The CDR3 is made up of 14 amino acids.

The V call is TRBV29-1, the J call TRBJ2-3; TRBD1 matches at 7 bases. From germline, CDR1 is SQVTM and CDR2 ANQGSEA. The CDR3 runs to 15 residues. V lost 3 bases to trimming and J lost 4 bases; unmatched junction nucleotides: 10. CDR3: CSVERRQGPADTQYF. CDR3 in DNA: TGCAGCGTTGAGAGACGACAGGGTCCGGCAGATACGCAGTATTTT.

The rearrangement uses TRBV6-1 and TRBJ2-1; weak D call: TRBD2 (5 bases). CDR1 is MNHNS, CDR2 SASEGT, per germline. The CDR3 contains 16 residues. V was clipped by 5 bases and J by 0 bases, with 14 bases between them. The CDR3, as DNA: TGTGCCAGCAGTCTAACTTTAGCGAGCTCCTACAATGAGCAGTTCTTC. Translating gives CASSLTLASSYNEQFF.

This clonotype came up many times. This chain links TRBV29-1 with TRBJ2-3; TRBD2 matches at 7 bases. Germline V gene data show CDR1 as SQVTM and CDR2 as ANQGSEA. The CDR3 covers 13 residues. The V gene end was trimmed by 2 bases and the J gene end by 1 base; junction bases not matched to a gene: 0. Here the CDR3 DNA reads TGCAGCGTTGAAAGCGGGGGCACAGATACGCAGTATTTT. Its protein product is CSVESGGTDTQYF.

This clonotype was seen only a few times. The rearrangement joins TRBV6-1 to TRBJ2-4; D could derive from TRBD1 or TRBD2 (5 bases each). CDR3 length: 13 amino acids. V was trimmed by 5 bases and J by 8 bases, leaving 13 bases between them. The germline CDR1 and CDR2 sequences are MNHNS and SASEGT. In DNA, the CDR3 is TGTGCCAGCAGTCCGCCTGGGGGTTACATTCAGTACTTC. Its protein product is CASSPPGGYIQYF.

For this clonotype: Compared with germline, one end of the junction differs, possibly owing to a read error. CDR3 residues: CASSYRGLNTGELVF. The CDR3 nucleotides are TGTGCCAGCAGTTACAGGGGGCTGAACACCGGGGAGCTGGTTTTT. The V gene is TRBV2, the J gene TRBJ2-2; TRBD1 matches at 9 bases. Per germline, CDR1 SNHLY and CDR2 FYNNEI. The CDR3 covers 15 residues.

This clonotype showed up many times. The J gene is TRBJ1-2, the V gene TRBV10-3, with TRBD1 matching 7 bases. Germline CDR1 is ENHRY and CDR2 is SYGVKD. V trimming: 4 bases; J trimming: 6 bases; junction bases outside the gene matches: 11. The CDR3 spans 15 residues. The CDR3 DNA reads as TGTGCCATCAGTGGCTACTTTGGGACAGCAGATGGCTACACCTTC. Protein: CAISGYFGTADGYTF.

In this sample, this clonotype turned up many times. This chain uses TRBV7-2 with TRBJ2-7; D unclear. V lost 3 bases to trimming and J lost 0 bases, with 15 bases between them. CDR1 is SGHTA, CDR2 FQGNSA, per germline. This CDR3 has 16 amino acids. CDR3 nucleotide sequence: TGTGCCAGCAGCTTGTCTTCCGGTTGGCCCTCCTACGAGCAGTACTTC. Its translation is CASSLSSGWPSYEQYF.

This clonotype was seen only a few times. The chain links TRBV25-1 to TRBJ2-1; maybe TRBD2 (6 bases). Germline V gives CDR1 MGHDK, CDR2 SYGVNS. The CDR3 totals 14 residues. V dropped 1 base and J dropped 10 bases, with 14 bases sitting between them. CDR3 bases: TGTGCCAGCAGTGAATCACCTACTAGCTTGGAGCAGTTCTTC. Translated: CASSESPTSLEQFF.